This TCR beta chain was identified during a study of OX40 agonist ivuxolimab in advanced cancers. Profiled with immunoSEQ multiplex PCR; TCRdb holds only in-frame clones, not every one. The table has 90,000 to 100,000 clones, approximately 86% seen once. The CDR3 is made up of 15 amino acids. Germline V gives CDR1 GTSNPN, CDR2 SVGIG (reference sequence). V was pared by 5 bases and J by 0 bases, with 17 bases between. The receptor was isolated from an adult with an advanced solid tumor such as melanoma, head and neck, liver or kidney cancer. The V call is TRBV30, the J call TRBJ2-7; weak D call: TRBD1 (6 bases). Source: CD4+ or CD8+ T cells sorted from blood, taken in a trial of the OX40 agonist ivuxolimab. CDR3 in amino acids: CAWGALGAVSYEQYF. As DNA, the CDR3 is TGTGCCTGGGGGGCCCTGGGGGCGGTCTCCTACGAGCAGTACTTC.